This T cell receptor (beta chain) was sequenced in a study of vaccination effects on CD4 cells after COVID-19. The study's findings and limits: Late in the post-vaccination period, infection-induced and vaccine-induced clones underwent marked clonal contraction. Recruitment yielded few convalescent patients, and the study had no early post-infection timepoints.

V lost 1 base and J 8 bases, leaving 13 bases between the germline ends. CDR3 length: 14 residues. CDR1 and CDR2 (germline): SGHRS, YFSETQ. This clone was seen more than once but under ten times. As yet, its antigen is unknown. Expansion of antigen-specific CD4+ T cells with viral peptide pools was carried out by the ViraFEST assay before sequencing. Once cultured for roughly ten days, the cells underwent separation to obtain CD4+ T cells. Vaccinated participants had no history of SARS-CoV-2 infection and tested negative for nucleocapsid antibodies. A half-volume exchange with IL-2 medium occurred on days 3 and 7. The repertoire was sequenced with immunoSEQ multiplex PCR; TCRdb's copy has only in-frame clones and lacks some. The data show about 71,000 clones, with roughly three quarters seen just once and approximately 3.8% held by the top ten.

This TCR was sampled from a human donor who received a COVID-19 vaccine. The specimen was CD4+ T cells from PBMCs cultured with HCoV-OC43 spike peptides, collected before COVID-19 vaccination. Specified subset: HCoV-OC43 spike overlapping peptide pool stimulation. V usage is TRBV5-1 and J usage is TRBJ2-1; D might be TRBD2 (6 bases). The CDR3 DNA follows: TGCGCCAGCAGCTTGTTGGTCTCGGGGGATGAGCAGTTCTTC. Residues: CASSLLVSGDEQFF.